This T cell receptor beta chain stems from a study of PD-1 blockade in classical Hodgkin lymphoma. About the research overall: Nivolumab dosing for patients was 3 mg/kg, administered intravenously every 2 weeks. Notes on the study in general: TCR diversity at baseline was reported to be reduced in newly diagnosed patients relative to healthy donors.

Sequencing used immunoSEQ multiplex PCR; TCRdb keeps in-frame clones, though not all of them. The data contain some 8,400 clones, approximately 80% of them singletons. CDR3 length: 15 residues. V was clipped by 1 base and J by 4 bases; unmatched bases: 4. Per germline, CDR1 LGHNA and CDR2 YNFKEQ. With regard to this clone: Its specificity is not known.

As for time point: cycle 4 day 1 (C4D1), after 5 to 7 weeks of nivolumab. Every one of the patients relapsed after autologous stem cell transplantation (brentuximab vedotin exposure was variable). The CD8+ T cells came from thawed PBMCs through magnetic negative selection. The study recorded best responses of complete response, partial response or progressive disease. V is TRBV4-2 and J is TRBJ1-3; 7 bases are shared with TRBD1. This receptor was identified in a human donor with classical Hodgkin lymphoma. Here the sequenced sample was CD8+ T cells from blood, taken before the fourth cycle of nivolumab. This CDR3 reads CASSQAWDSGNTIYF. The CDR3 coding sequence is TGTGCCAGCAGCCAAGCCTGGGACAGCGGAAACACCATATATTTT.